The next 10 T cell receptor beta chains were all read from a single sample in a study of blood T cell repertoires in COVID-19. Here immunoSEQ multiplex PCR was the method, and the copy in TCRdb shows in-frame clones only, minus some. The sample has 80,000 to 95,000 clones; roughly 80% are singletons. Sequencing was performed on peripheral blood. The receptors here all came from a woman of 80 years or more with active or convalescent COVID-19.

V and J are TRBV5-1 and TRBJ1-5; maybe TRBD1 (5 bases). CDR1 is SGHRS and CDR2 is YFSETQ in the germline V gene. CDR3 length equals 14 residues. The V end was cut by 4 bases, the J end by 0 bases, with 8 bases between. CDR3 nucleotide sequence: TGCGCCAGCAGCGCGGGGGATAGCAATCAGCCCCAGCATTTT. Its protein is CASSAGDSNQPQHF.

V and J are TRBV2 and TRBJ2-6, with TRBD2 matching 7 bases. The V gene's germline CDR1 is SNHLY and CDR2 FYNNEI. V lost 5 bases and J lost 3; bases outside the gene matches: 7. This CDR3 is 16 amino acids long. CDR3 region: CASSPVGGLGANVLTF. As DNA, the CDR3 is TGTGCCAGCAGTCCCGTGGGAGGGCTTGGGGCCAACGTCCTGACTTTC.

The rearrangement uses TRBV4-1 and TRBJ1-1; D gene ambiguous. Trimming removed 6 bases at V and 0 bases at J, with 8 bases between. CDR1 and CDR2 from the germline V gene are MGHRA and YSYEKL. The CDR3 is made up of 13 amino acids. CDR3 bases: TGCGCCAGCAGACCTACGATGAACACTGAAGCTTTCTTT. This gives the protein CASRPTMNTEAFF.

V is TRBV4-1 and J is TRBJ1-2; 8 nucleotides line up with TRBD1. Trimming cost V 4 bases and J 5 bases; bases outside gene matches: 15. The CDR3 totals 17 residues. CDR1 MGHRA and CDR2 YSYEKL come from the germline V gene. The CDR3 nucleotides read TGCGCCAGCAGCCCGCGACCGGACAGGGTGGCCCCTTATGGCTACACCTTC. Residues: CASSPRPDRVAPYGYTF.

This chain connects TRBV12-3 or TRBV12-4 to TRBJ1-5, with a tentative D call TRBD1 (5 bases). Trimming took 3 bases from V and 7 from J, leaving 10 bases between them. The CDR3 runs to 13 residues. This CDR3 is CASSFSGRQPQHF. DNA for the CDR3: TGTGCCAGCAGTTTTTCAGGGAGGCAGCCCCAGCATTTT.

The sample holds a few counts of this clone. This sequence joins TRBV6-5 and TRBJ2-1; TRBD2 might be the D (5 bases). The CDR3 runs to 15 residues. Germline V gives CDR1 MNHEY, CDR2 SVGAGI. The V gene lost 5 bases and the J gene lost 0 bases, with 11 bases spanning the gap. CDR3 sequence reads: CASSPTGSSYNEQFF. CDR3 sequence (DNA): TGTGCCAGCAGTCCGACGGGGAGCTCCTACAATGAGCAGTTCTTC.

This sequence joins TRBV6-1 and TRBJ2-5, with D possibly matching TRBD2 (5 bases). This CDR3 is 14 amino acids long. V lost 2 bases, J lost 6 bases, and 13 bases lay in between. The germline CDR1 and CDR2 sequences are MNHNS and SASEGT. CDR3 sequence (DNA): TGTGCCAGCAGTGAACCTGGACTCGAAAAGACCCAGTACTTC. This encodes CASSEPGLEKTQYF.

CDR3 amino acids: CASSRSGQGGSGETQYF. In DNA form, the CDR3 reads TGTGCCAGCAGCCGTTCCGGACAGGGCGGTTCGGGAGAGACCCAGTACTTC. This chain links TRBV7-2 with TRBJ2-5, with 8 bases aligning to TRBD1. Looked up from germline, CDR1 is SGHTA and CDR2 is FQGNSA. The ends lost 5 bases at V and 4 bases at J; junction bases unmatched: 15. The CDR3 consists of 17 residues.

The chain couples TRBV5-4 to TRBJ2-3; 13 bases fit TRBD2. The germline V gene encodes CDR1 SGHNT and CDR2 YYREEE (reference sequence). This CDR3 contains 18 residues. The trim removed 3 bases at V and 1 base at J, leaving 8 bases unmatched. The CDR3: CASSSRTSGGVGTDTQYF. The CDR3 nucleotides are TGTGCCAGCAGCTCCCGGACTAGCGGGGGAGTGGGCACAGATACGCAGTATTTT.

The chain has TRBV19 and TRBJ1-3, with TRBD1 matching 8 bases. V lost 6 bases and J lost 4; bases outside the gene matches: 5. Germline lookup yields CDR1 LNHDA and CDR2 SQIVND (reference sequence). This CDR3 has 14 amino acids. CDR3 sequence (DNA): TGTGCCAGTAGCTACGGACAGGGAGGAAACACCATATATTTT. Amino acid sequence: CASSYGQGGNTIYF.